The entry that follows covers one T cell receptor (beta chain) sequence. The sample originates from a study of blood T cell repertoires in COVID-19. Overall study context: Samples came from the United States, Italy and Spain, spanning acute and convalescent COVID-19. The analysed material was cDNA or gDNA that came from T cells, B-cell-depleted T cells, or PBMCs.

Authors' processing steps: How many nucleated cells were present was estimated from reference gene primer amplification. Clones were read by immunoSEQ multiplex PCR, and TCRdb kept only the in-frame ones, dropping some. That table gives V, J and clone size, and the DNA gave D and trimming. The top ten clones hold 0.88% of a sample with more than 100,000 clones, about 91% of them seen once. Sequencing used peripheral blood. This sequence originates from a woman in her fifties or sixties with active or convalescent COVID-19.

CDR3 protein: CAWSVRGPGTYEQYF. In nucleotides, the CDR3 is TGTGCCTGGAGTGTTAGGGGCCCCGGAACCTACGAGCAGTACTTC. This chain links TRBV30 with TRBJ2-7; a weak D match, TRBD1 (5 bases). CDR3 length: 15 residues. Trimming removed 0 bases from V and 2 bases from J, with 14 bases in between. Germline V gene sequence: CDR1 GTSNPN, CDR2 SVGIG (reference sequence). The entire variable domain, with the rest obtained from reference TRBV30 and TRBJ2-7, is as follows: SQTIHQWPATLVQPVGSPLSLECTVEGTSNPNLYWYRQAAGRGLQLLFYSVGIGQISSEVPQNLSASRPQDRQFILSSKKLLLSDSGFYLCAWSVRGPGTYEQYFGPGTRLTVT.